This entry features one TCR beta chain sequence. Its antigen remains unknown. The data originate from a study of human T cells and chemical hapten exposure. Overall study: Variation in per-sample TCR yields came mainly from small pooled library volume differences.

TCRdb processed the RACE reads anew with MiXCR; each CDR3 protein has one entry. The data contain around 200,000 distinct CDR3 sequences, 30% of them singletons. Noted time point: pre-sensitization, week 0. Treatment: therapeutic diphenylcyclopropenone sensitization with weekly scalp DPC. The study drew its donors from alopecia patients who were 18 to 70 years old and suitable for DPC. Findings and limits, study-wide: Large CDR3 similarity clusters arose significantly more often from expanded TCRs than from controls.

The CDR3 runs 15 residues. Germline CDR1 is LGHNA and CDR2 is YSLEER. V lost 0 bases to trimming and J lost 5 bases, with 13 bases between them. Material: whole blood, obtained in connection with sensitization to the hapten diphenylcyclopropenone (DPC). This sequence joins TRBV4-3 and TRBJ1-2; D not resolved. This TCR was recovered from a young woman with alopecia areata. Some clones in this sample may be carry-over from other donors' samples. The CDR3 bases are TGCGCCAGCAGCCAAGAGATTCTAGGGATTTATGGCTACACCTTC. Its protein is CASSQEILGIYGYTF.